Following are 15 T cell receptor beta chains from one sample sequenced in a study of monozygotic twins with inflammatory bowel disease. From the 5' RACE reads, TCRdb lists one entry per CDR3 protein and no DNA. This sample's clone table lists about 440,000 distinct CDR3 sequences. The sample consisted of blood. These TCRs come from a human donor with ulcerative colitis or Crohn's disease, or a healthy co-twin of an affected twin (not recorded which).

The gene calls are TRBV10-3 and TRBJ1-5; TCRdb proposes TRBD1, but this gene call is untestable without DNA. The CDR3 extends over 13 amino acids. The germline CDR1 and CDR2 sequences are ENHRY and SYGVKD. CDR3 residues: CAISGQGNQPQHF.

This chain connects TRBV7-2 to TRBJ2-1; TCRdb designates TRBD1, a call that cannot be tested without DNA. The CDR3 consists of 13 residues. CDR1 and CDR2 (germline): SGHTA, FQGNSA. This chain's CDR3 is CASSFLGTGEQFF.

This chain joins TRBV12-3 or TRBV12-4 and TRBJ2-2; lacking DNA, the TRBD1 call made by TCRdb goes unchecked. The CDR3 consists of 13 residues. The CDR3 sequence is CASSFRAAGELFF.

This chain links TRBV14 with TRBJ2-3; the TCRdb D gene call, TRBD1, has no DNA to confirm it. Germline V gene lookup returns CDR1 SGHDN and CDR2 FVKESK. There are 15 residues in the CDR3. CDR3 sequence reads: CASSQDLRGTDTQYF.

This chain joins TRBV29-1 and TRBJ1-2; with no DNA, the TCRdb D assignment of TRBD1 cannot be verified. The CDR3 sequence is 12 residues long. CDR1 and CDR2 from the germline V gene are SQVTM and ANQGSEA. The CDR3 sequence is CSARGSDYGYTF.

The chain employs TRBV7-2 and TRBJ2-7. This CDR3 comprises 14 residues. Germline loops: CDR1 SGHTA, CDR2 FQGNSA. The CDR3 reads CASSLAWDESEQYF.

The V and J genes are TRBV7-6 and TRBJ2-5; the TCRdb D gene call, TRBD1, has no DNA to confirm it. This CDR3 region has 16 residues. Germline assignment: CDR1 SGHVS and CDR2 FNYEAQ. The CDR3 sequence: CASSPLRRGGRETQYF. Combining the CDR3 with reference TRBV7-6 and TRBJ2-5 gives the whole variable domain GAGVSQSPRYKVTKRGQDVALRCDPISGHVSLYWYRQALGQGPEFLTYFNYEAQQDKSGLPNDRFSAERPEGSISTLTIQRTEQRDSAMYRCASSPLRRGGRETQYFGPGTRLLVL.

The rearrangement joins TRBV3-1 to TRBJ2-7. Germline lookup yields CDR1 LGHDT and CDR2 YNNKEL (reference sequence). This CDR3 comprises 13 residues. CDR3 residues: CASNPKMKVEQYF.

The rearrangement joins TRBV5-1 to TRBJ2-3; TCRdb's D call, TRBD2, is unchecked because there is no DNA. Per the germline V gene, CDR1 is SGHRS and CDR2 is YFSETQ. CDR3 length equals 14 residues. CDR3 protein: CASSLASLTDTQYF.

V and J are TRBV18 and TRBJ1-2. The CDR3 runs to 13 residues. Germline CDR1 reads KGHSH; CDR2 reads LQKENI. The CDR3 is CASSLDKAYGYTF.

J is TRBJ2-3 and V is TRBV2; the D call from TCRdb, TRBD2, cannot be confirmed without DNA. CDR3 size: 16 residues. Germline CDR1 SNHLY, CDR2 FYNNEI. The CDR3 region is CASTSDPQLSTDTQYF.

This chain connects TRBV10-3 to TRBJ2-7; TCRdb reports TRBD1, a call that lacks DNA to check it against. CDR3 size: 12 residues. Germline CDR1 and CDR2: ENHRY and SYGVKD. This chain's CDR3 is CAISEGGYEQYF.

V is TRBV25-1 and J is TRBJ2-2. The CDR3 consists of 15 residues. Germline CDR1 reads MGHDK; CDR2 reads SYGVNS. CDR3 region: CASSIVGANTGELFF.

V gene TRBV6-1 combines with J gene TRBJ2-3; the TRBD1 assignment by TCRdb is unverifiable without DNA. This CDR3 comprises 15 residues. The germline V gene has CDR1 MNHNS and CDR2 SASEGT. This CDR3 is CASIQGHYRTDTQYF.

This sequence joins TRBV7-2 and TRBJ2-1. Germline CDR1 reads SGHTA; CDR2 reads FQGNSA. This CDR3 comprises 14 residues. Here the CDR3 reads CASSPDFSYNEQFF.